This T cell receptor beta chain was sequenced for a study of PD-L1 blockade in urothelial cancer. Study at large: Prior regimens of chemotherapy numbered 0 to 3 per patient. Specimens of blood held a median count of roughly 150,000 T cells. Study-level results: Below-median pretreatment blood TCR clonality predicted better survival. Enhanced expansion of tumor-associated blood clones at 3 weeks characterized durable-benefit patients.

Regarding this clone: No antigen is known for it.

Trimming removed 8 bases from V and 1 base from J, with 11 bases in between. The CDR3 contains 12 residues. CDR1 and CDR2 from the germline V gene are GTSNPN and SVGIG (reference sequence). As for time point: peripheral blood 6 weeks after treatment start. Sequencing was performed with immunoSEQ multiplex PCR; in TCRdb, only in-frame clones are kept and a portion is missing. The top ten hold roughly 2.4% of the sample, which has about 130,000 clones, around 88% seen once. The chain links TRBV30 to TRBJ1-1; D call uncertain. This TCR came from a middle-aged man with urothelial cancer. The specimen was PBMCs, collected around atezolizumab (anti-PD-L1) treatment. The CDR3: CALEMGNTEAFF. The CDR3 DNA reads TGTGCCCTAGAGATGGGGAACACTGAAGCTTTCTTT.